This TCR beta chain was sequenced during a study of PD-1 blockade in mismatch repair-deficient tumors. The protocol was immunoSEQ multiplex PCR, while the TCRdb copy is restricted to in-frame clones and leaves out a portion. The sample includes some 48,000 clones, 77% of them seen just once. In this sample, this clone turned up a few times. The CDR3 is 11 amino acids. The V end lost 10 bases, the J end lost 6 bases, and 12 bases lay between the germline ends. Germline assignment: CDR1 MNHEY and CDR2 SVGAGI. This chain joins TRBV6-5 and TRBJ1-2; D not resolved. The receptor was derived from an adult with mismatch repair-deficient cancer. This material consisted of PBMCs, taken before pembrolizumab treatment. In nucleotides, the CDR3 is TGTGCCACCCACGGAGCCGATGGCTACACCTTC. This codes for CATHGADGYTF.